This TCR beta chain originates from a study of blood T cell repertoires in COVID-19. The wider study: Samples representing acute and convalescent COVID-19 were sourced from the United States, Italy and Spain. The analysed material was cDNA or gDNA that came from T cells, B-cell-depleted T cells, or PBMCs.

Authors' processing steps: Reference gene primer amplification gave estimated nucleated cell counts. Libraries were prepared by immunoSEQ multiplex PCR; TCRdb keeps only in-frame clonotypes and omits some of them. V, J and clone size are taken as reported in that table, and D and trimming were inferred from the DNA itself. Of roughly 250,000 clones in the sample, 82% were seen once. Trimming removed 5 bases from V and 0 bases from J; junction bases left unmatched: 12. Germline CDR1 reads WNHNN; CDR2 reads SYGVQD (reference sequence). The CDR3 extends over 18 amino acids. The sequenced material came from peripheral blood. The chain employs TRBV10-1 and TRBJ1-5, with 8 bases identical to TRBD1. The sequence came from an elderly woman with active or convalescent COVID-19. CDR3 residues: CASSNYRGFTYSNQPQHF. The DNA of the CDR3 is TGCGCCAGCAGTAACTACAGGGGGTTTACTTATAGCAATCAGCCCCAGCATTTT.